This T cell receptor beta chain was retrieved from a study of T cells in localized non-small cell lung cancer (TCRdb year 2020). About the full investigation: T cell repertoires of approximately 250 early-stage NSCLC patients were analyzed, with tumors being compared against uninvolved tumor-adjacent lungs. All 240 or so NSCLC patients in the cohort were treatment-naive and had localized lung tumors that were resected. The mean age of the NSCLC patients was roughly 63 years, with 130 or so men and nearly 110 women.

The CDR3, cysteine through phenylalanine, is 21 amino acids long. The read is trimmed to its CDR3 DNA, 63 bases read in frame from base 1. Unmatched junction bases come to 15, with V trimmed by 0 bases and J by 1 base. Taken from the germline V gene, the CDR1 and CDR2 loops are SGDLS and YYNGEE. The research as a whole found: Uninvolved tumor-adjacent lung showed the highest T cell clonality, higher than tumor, which suggests more focused antigenic responses in the uninvolved tumor-adjacent lung. Because the study design was exploratory, TCR variables were selected using unadjusted p-values without false-discovery rate correction. Higher T cell density in blood was associated with longer overall survival, whereas higher clonality in adjacent lung was associated with shorter survival. Of the top 100 tumor clones, a median of approximately 60 were detected in paired uninvolved adjacent lung; over 25 were also among that lung's top 100. Because multi-region tumor sequencing was not performed, intratumor heterogeneity could not be ruled out.

The immunoSEQ Assay was used to sequence TCR beta CDR3 regions from DNA. As for the authors' bioinformatics: T cell density was computed as TCR beta template counts normalized to usable DNA estimated by amplifying housekeeping genes. Richness was estimated using the preseqR package, with extrapolation to 400,000 templates for PBMC samples and to 120,000 templates for tissue samples. Clonality was calculated as one minus Pielou's evenness. Differential abundance testing on productive amino-acid clonotypes, with a minimum total count of 5 and an alpha of 0.1, was used to identify tissue-enriched TCRs. Repertoire overlap between compartments was quantified with the Jaccard Index and Morisita Overlap Index. GLIPH grouped TCR beta CDR3s together with public tetramer-defined viral CDR3s, and a viral motif had to include at least three viral sequences and show V-gene enrichment. What TCRdb holds here is the immuneACCESS table cut down to in-frame rearrangements. Part of the clones is not present; checked against another copy, under half of the missing clones reflect an unresolved V gene, and the others are unexplained. The DNA was the basis for D and trimming; V, J and clone size are from that table. The sample yields about 40,000 clones; approximately 86% were counted once. The ten top clones hold approximately 6.6% of the sample.

At diagnosis, tumor, uninvolved tumor-adjacent lung and peripheral blood were collected and then preserved as a mix of FFPE and fresh-frozen material. Blood samples were analyzed as peripheral blood mononuclear cells for TCR repertoire profiling. In the case of this clone: Its antigen is not yet known. Within one base of it there is no much larger clone, and no base qualities were kept.

The chain uses TRBV9 and TRBJ2-6; 8 of the junction bases match TRBD1. The sequence came from a man aged 40 to 70 with stage I lung adenocarcinoma. The sample in question was peripheral blood, obtained before any cancer treatment. CDR3 sequence: CASSVGPYIGTGASGANVLTF. At the DNA level, the sequence is TGTGCCAGCAGCGTAGGACCCTACATCGGGACAGGAGCTTCTGGGGCCAACGTCCTGACTTTC.